This TCR beta chain was obtained from a study of identical twins. This clonotype was seen only a few times. V dropped 5 bases and J dropped 7 bases, with 21 bases sitting between them. Germline values: CDR1 DFQATT, CDR2 SNEGSKA (reference sequence). The CDR3 extends over 14 amino acids. TCRdb recomputed calls from the 5' RACE reads with MiXCR, one row per CDR3 protein. The sample lists 250,000 or so distinct CDR3 sequences; around 8% were seen once. Another study also made use of these data, one on yellow fever vaccine responses in identical twins. From that study: Reportedly, the T cell response mounted by twins to vaccine seemed partly convergent, partly personalized.

The clonotype originates from a woman younger than 35 in good health. This chain uses TRBV20-1 with TRBJ2-7, with D possibly being TRBD2 (5 bases). The sequenced material came from CD8+ T cells sorted from blood. CDR3 sequence: CSASPSLEPGEQYF. The CDR3 coding sequence is TGCAGTGCTTCCCCCAGTCTCGAACCGGGGGAGCAGTACTTC.